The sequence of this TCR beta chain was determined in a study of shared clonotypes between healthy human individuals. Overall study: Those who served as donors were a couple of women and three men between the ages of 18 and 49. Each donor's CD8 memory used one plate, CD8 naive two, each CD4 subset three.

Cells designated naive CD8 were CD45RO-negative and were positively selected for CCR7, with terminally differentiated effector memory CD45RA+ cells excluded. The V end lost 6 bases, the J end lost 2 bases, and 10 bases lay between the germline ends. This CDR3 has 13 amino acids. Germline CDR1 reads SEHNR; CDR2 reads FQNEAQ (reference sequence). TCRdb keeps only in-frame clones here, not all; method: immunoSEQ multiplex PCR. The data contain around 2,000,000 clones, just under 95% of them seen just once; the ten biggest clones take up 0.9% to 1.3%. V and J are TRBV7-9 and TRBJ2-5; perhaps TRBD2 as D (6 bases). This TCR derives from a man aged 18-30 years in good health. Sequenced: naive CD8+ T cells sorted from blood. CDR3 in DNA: TGTGCCAGCAGTGGGGGGTGGCAAGAGACCCAGTACTTC. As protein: CASSGGWQETQYF.